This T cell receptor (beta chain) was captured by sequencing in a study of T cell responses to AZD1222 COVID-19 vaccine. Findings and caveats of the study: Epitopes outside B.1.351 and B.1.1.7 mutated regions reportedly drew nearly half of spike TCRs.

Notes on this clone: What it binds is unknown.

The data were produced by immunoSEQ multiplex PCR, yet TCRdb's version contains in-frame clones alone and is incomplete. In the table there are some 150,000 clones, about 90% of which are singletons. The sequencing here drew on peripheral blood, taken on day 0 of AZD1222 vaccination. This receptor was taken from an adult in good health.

For the CDR3, the DNA is TGTGCCAGTAGTTTGTCTAGCGGAAATGAGCAGTTCTTC. Residues: CASSLSSGNEQFF. The chain joins TRBV19 to TRBJ2-1, with 7 positions matching TRBD2. Trimming removed 5 bases from V and 7 bases from J; junction bases left unmatched: 5. The CDR3 is made up of 13 amino acids. Germline-derived CDR1 and CDR2 are LNHDA and SQIVND (reference sequence). The full variable domain, completed using reference TRBV19 and TRBJ2-1, is DGGITQSPKYLFRKEGQNVTLSCEQNLNHDAMYWYRQDPGQGLRLIYYSQIVNDFQKGDIAEGYSVSREKKESFPLTVTSAQKNPTAFYLCASSLSSGNEQFFGPGTRLTVL.